These 2 T cell receptor beta chains share one sample of origin, sequenced in a study of patients and donors after allogeneic stem cell transplantation. TCRdb recomputed calls from the RT-PCR reads with MiXCR, one row per CDR3 protein. The sample records about 89,000 distinct CDR3 sequences, about 44% being singletons. Sequenced sample: blood, either unsorted or a sorted T cell fraction (not recorded which). All receptors come from a human donor who was either an allogeneic HSCT recipient or a stem cell or donor lymphocyte infusion donor (not recorded which). It is not recorded whose cells these are; they may come from a transplant donor.

Comment on this clonotype: Given the absence of the conserved phenylalanine or tryptophan at the CDR3 end, a read error is likely. V and J are TRBV6-2 or TRBV6-3 and TRBJ1-5; D remains unclear. Trimming shortened V by 6 bases and J by 7 bases, and 16 bases separated the two germline ends. The CDR3 has 14 amino acids. Germline CDR1 reads MNHEY; CDR2 reads SVGEGT. The chain's CDR3 is CASSLLGFGQPQHY. Here the CDR3 DNA reads TGTGCCAGCAGCCTCCTCGGGTTCGGCCAGCCCCAGCATTAT.

Only one count was recorded for this clonotype. The genes are TRBV10-3 and TRBJ1-1; D gene unclear. V lost 6 bases and J 0 bases, leaving 11 bases between the germline ends. The CDR3 has 14 amino acids. Germline values: CDR1 ENHRY, CDR2 SYGVKD. The CDR3 sequence: CAIRIDSLNTEAFF. The CDR3 DNA is TGTGCCATCAGGATCGACTCTTTGAACACTGAAGCTTTCTTT.